Each of the 9 T cell receptor beta chains below was sequenced from the same sample in a study of T cells in Graves' hyperthyroidism and ophthalmopathy. TCR beta CDR3 sequences were amplified from RNA transcripts. TCR CDR3 underwent first-round RT-PCR with the HTBI primer set. TCRdb redid the calling of the multiplex PCR reads with MiXCR, one entry per CDR3 protein. Among under 700,000 distinct CDR3 sequences listed, more than 45% were seen once. Sequencing input: peripheral blood or thyroid tissue (not recorded which). The receptors stem from a woman under 30 with Graves' hyperthyroidism.

About this clonotype: The junction departs from the called germline gene at one end, perhaps through a read error. The rearrangement links TRBV7-9 to TRBJ2-7; TRBD2 agrees at 11 bases. This CDR3 comprises 13 residues. CDR1 SEHNR and CDR2 FQNEAQ come from the germline V gene (reference sequence). The DNA of the CDR3 is TGTGCCAGCAGCCAAGGGCTAGCGGGAGGCCCCAACTTC. It is translated as CASSQGLAGGPNF.

The gene calls are TRBV20-1 and TRBJ2-5, with a weak D call TRBD1 (5 bases). Germline CDR1 reads DFQATT; CDR2 reads SNEGSKA (reference sequence). The germline V and J ends were trimmed by 3 bases and 4 bases, with 12 bases remaining between them. This CDR3 spans 13 amino acids. The CDR3 DNA is TGCAGTGCTAGGGATCATAGGGGAGAGACCCAGTACTTC. Its translation is CSARDHRGETQYF.

This clonotype has just a few counts. Its ends do not fully match the called genes, so a read error is possible. The rearrangement joins TRBV2 to TRBJ1-6; 7 bases agree with TRBD1. Germline V CDR1 and CDR2: SNHLY, FYNNEI. The CDR3 is made up of 15 amino acids. CDR3 sequence (DNA): TGCGCCAGCAGCATTGCCGGGACAGAAAATTCACCCCTCCACTTT. Its translation is CASSIAGTENSPLHF. The full variable domain, rest sourced from reference TRBV2 and TRBJ1-6, is EPEVTQTPSHQVTQMGQEVILRCVPISNHLYFYWYRQILGQKVEFLVSFYNNEISEKSEIFDDQFSVERPDGSNFTLKIRSTKLEDSAMYFCASSIAGTENSPLHFGNGTRLTVT.

The genes are TRBV25-1 and TRBJ2-7; maybe TRBD1 (6 bases). The germline V and J ends were trimmed by 5 bases and 5 bases, with 19 bases remaining between them. Germline V CDR1 and CDR2: MGHDK, SYGVNS. This CDR3 contains 15 residues. CDR3 amino acids: CASSLLSPTGNEQYF. The CDR3 nucleotides are TGTGCCAGCAGTCTCCTAAGTCCCACAGGGAACGAGCAGTACTTC.

The chain combines TRBV29-1 with TRBJ2-2; TRBD2 matches 7 bases. With 3 bases clipped from V and 7 bases from J, the junction kept 5 bases outside the gene matches. The CDR3 loop spans 13 amino acids. CDR1 SQVTM and CDR2 ANQGSEA come from the germline V gene. The DNA of the CDR3 is TGCAGCGTTGAGGGGGGGGGTAACGGGGAGCTGTTTTTT. Translation: CSVEGGGNGELFF.

For this clonotype: As the CDR3 is not closed by the conserved phenylalanine or tryptophan, this likely results from a read error. The J gene is TRBJ1-2, the V gene TRBV29-1; D unresolved. V was shortened by 4 bases and J by 5 bases, with 5 bases between the two germline ends. CDR1 and CDR2 from the germline V gene are SQVTM and ANQGSEA. The CDR3 extends over 10 amino acids. In DNA form, the CDR3 reads TGCAGCGTTGTGGGGTATGGCTACACCTAC. The encoded protein is CSVVGYGYTY.

This clonotype showed up many times. The chain employs TRBV24-1 and TRBJ2-5; 9 bases map to TRBD1. V lost 5 bases to trimming and J lost 5 bases; unmatched junction nucleotides: 11. Germline-derived CDR1 and CDR2 are KGHDR and SFDVKD. CDR3 length: 16 amino acids. The CDR3 is CATSAPTGTGPETQYF. For the CDR3, the DNA is TGTGCCACCAGTGCCCCAACCGGGACAGGGCCGGAGACCCAGTACTTC.

With regard to this clonotype: The junction and the germline gene differ at one end; a read error may be behind it. The rearrangement links TRBV20-1 to TRBJ2-7; no clear D gene. Germline-derived CDR1 and CDR2 are DFQATT and SNEGSKA (reference sequence). The CDR3 is made up of 14 amino acids. CDR3 DNA sequence: TGCAGTGCTAGAGGTCCACAGATGGCCTACAAGCAGTACTTC. It encodes CSARGPQMAYKQYF.

Turning to this clonotype: This CDR3 is missing its conserved last phenylalanine or tryptophan, likely due to a read error. The DNA is left out, because the CDR3 cannot be placed on it with certainty; the CDR3 is given as TCRdb lists it. This chain uses TRBV6-6 with TRBJ2-6; the table gives TRBD1 as D, unverified against the DNA. The CDR3 totals 9 residues, both ends included. Germline CDR1 MNHNY, CDR2 SVGAGI (reference sequence). This chain's CDR3 is CAISPGFDT.